The 25 T cell receptor beta chains reported below all come from one sample, sequenced in a study of control samples from healthy donors and cancer patients. Generated by immunoSEQ multiplex PCR, the TCRdb table keeps only in-frame clones and is missing some. The data contain fewer than 150,000 clones, 80% to 95% of them seen just once; the ten biggest clones take up approximately 8%. Sequenced: blood. The receptors here all came from a woman in her late teens or twenties in good health.

This chain connects TRBV24-1 to TRBJ2-5; 10 nucleotides line up with TRBD1. Germline values: CDR1 KGHDR, CDR2 SFDVKD. Losses at the gene ends were 10 bases for V and 5 bases for J; bases not matched to a gene: 9. The CDR3 has 14 amino acids. This CDR3 is CATQSGTGAETQYF. The CDR3 DNA is TGTGCCACTCAGTCCGGGACAGGGGCCGAGACCCAGTACTTC.

This clone was seen a single time. The CDR3 protein is CASSYGTGEDYGYTF. The CDR3 region has the DNA TGTGCCAGCAGTTACGGGACAGGGGAGGACTATGGCTACACCTTC. The rearrangement joins TRBV6-5 to TRBJ1-2; 10 bases map to TRBD1. The CDR3 extends over 15 amino acids. The junction had 3 bases not matched to a gene; V was cut back by 2 bases and J by 3 bases. Germline V gene lookup returns CDR1 MNHEY and CDR2 SVGAGI.

The genes are TRBV29-1 and TRBJ1-2; weak D call: TRBD1 (6 bases). The V end was cut by 6 bases, the J end by 7 bases, with 21 bases between. CDR1 and CDR2 (germline): SQVTM, ANQGSEA. The CDR3 is 14 amino acids. CDR3 bases: TGCAGCGTCGTGGCGGCCGAGGCAGGGGTTGGCTACACCTTC. Encoded protein: CSVVAAEAGVGYTF.

The J gene is TRBJ2-7, the V gene TRBV28; D uncertain. From germline, CDR1 is MDHEN and CDR2 SYDVKM. The ends were cut back, 3 bases at V and 0 bases at J, with 9 bases in the middle. This CDR3 is built from 14 residues. This CDR3 is CASSFPGYSYEQYF. CDR3 sequence (DNA): TGTGCCAGCAGTTTCCCTGGGTACTCCTACGAGCAGTACTTC.

This clone occurred once. The CDR3 loop reads CASSGESLELFRNQPQHF. DNA of the CDR3: TGTGCCAGCAGTGGGGAGAGTCTTGAACTATTCAGAAATCAGCCCCAGCATTTT. The rearrangement links TRBV2 to TRBJ1-5; D gene ambiguous. Germline V CDR1 and CDR2: SNHLY, FYNNEI. V dropped 4 bases and J dropped 4 bases, with 23 bases sitting between them. CDR3 length: 18 residues.

V gene TRBV6-6 combines with J gene TRBJ1-4, with unresolved D. Germline V CDR1 and CDR2: MNHNY, SVGAGI (reference sequence). The CDR3 runs to 15 residues. V was clipped by 6 bases and J by 2 bases, with 13 bases between them. CDR3 sequence: CASSRPGRTNEKLFF. CDR3 DNA: TGTGCCAGCAGCCGGCCTGGGCGGACTAATGAAAAACTGTTTTTT.

The chain uses TRBV3-1 (or the pseudogene TRBV3-2) and TRBJ2-2; D unresolved. The CDR3 length is 16 residues. Trimming removed 1 base at V and 6 bases at J, with 15 bases between. Germline values: CDR1 LGHDT, CDR2 YNNKEL (reference sequence). CDR3 amino acids: CASSQVRPSDSGELFF. CDR3 DNA sequence: TGTGCCAGCAGCCAAGTGCGACCTAGTGATTCCGGGGAGCTGTTTTTT.

CDR3 protein: CASSGRGNTEAFF. The CDR3 bases are TGTGCCAGCAGTGGACGCGGGAACACTGAAGCTTTCTTT. The chain employs TRBV2 and TRBJ1-1; D is undetermined. This CDR3 is built from 13 residues. V was cut by 4 bases and J by 1 base, with 7 bases left in between. CDR1 and CDR2 from the germline V gene are SNHLY and FYNNEI.

The V call is TRBV4-1, the J call TRBJ2-1; maybe TRBD2 (6 bases). The CDR3 totals 15 residues. Germline CDR1 MGHRA, CDR2 YSYEKL. Deletions cut 4 bases from V and 2 bases from J, with 12 bases between. CDR3 residues: CASSLLAGPYNEQFF. CDR3 DNA sequence: TGCGCCAGCAGCCTATTGGCGGGGCCCTACAATGAGCAGTTCTTC.

This chain links TRBV27 with TRBJ1-5; D might be TRBD1 (6 bases). The length of the CDR3 is 15 residues. Trimming shortened V by 6 bases and J by 5 bases, and 17 bases separated the two germline ends. Germline values: CDR1 MNHEY, CDR2 SMNVEV (reference sequence). CDR3 nucleotides: TGTGCCAGCAGCTCCCGGACAGAAGTCCATCAGCCCCAGCATTTT. Protein product: CASSSRTEVHQPQHF.

V and J are TRBV6-5 and TRBJ2-3; possibly TRBD2 for D (5 bases). This CDR3 comprises 14 residues. Germline V CDR1 and CDR2: MNHEY, SVGAGI. V lost 2 bases and J lost 2, with 8 bases in between. The CDR3 is CASSYEGATDTQYF. CDR3 in DNA: TGTGCCAGCAGTTACGAGGGAGCCACAGATACGCAGTATTTT.

The rearrangement joins TRBV30 to TRBJ1-5, with D maybe TRBD1 (6 bases). CDR1 and CDR2 from the germline V gene are GTSNPN and SVGIG (reference sequence). This CDR3 has 15 residues. V gave up 5 bases and J gave up 2 bases, with 16 bases separating them. For the CDR3, the DNA is TGTGCCTGGTCAACCAGGGGCTCCGGCAATCAGCCCCAGCATTTT. Translation: CAWSTRGSGNQPQHF. The full variable domain, with the rest looked up from reference TRBV30 and TRBJ1-5, is SQTIHQWPATLVQPVGSPLSLECTVEGTSNPNLYWYRQAAGRGLQLLFYSVGIGQISSEVPQNLSASRPQDRQFILSSKKLLLSDSGFYLCAWSTRGSGNQPQHFGDGTRLSIL.

The chain links TRBV30 to TRBJ1-2, with 7 bases that match TRBD1. Germline V CDR1 and CDR2: GTSNPN, SVGIG (reference sequence). This CDR3 has 13 residues. The V segment lost 0 bases and the J segment 2 bases; nucleotides outside the gene matches: 0. The CDR3 DNA is TGTGCCTGGAGTGTGACAGGGAACTATGGCTACACCTTC. This sequence encodes CAWSVTGNYGYTF.

The chain is built from TRBV9 and TRBJ2-2; D is ambiguous. This CDR3 contains 14 residues. Trimming took off 3 bases at V and 2 bases at J, with 8 bases between the two ends. CDR1 and CDR2 (germline): SGDLS, YYNGEE. CDR3 sequence (DNA): TGTGCCAGCAGCGCTCAAATAAACACCGGGGAGCTGTTTTTT. It specifies CASSAQINTGELFF.

Here the CDR3 reads CASRWTEDTEAFF. The DNA for the CDR3 is TGTGCCAGTAGGTGGACAGAGGACACTGAAGCTTTCTTT. This rearrangement joins TRBV19 to TRBJ1-1; tentatively, D is TRBD1 (6 bases). The CDR3 sequence is 13 residues long. V lost 6 bases, J lost 3 bases, and 11 bases lay in between. Germline assignment: CDR1 LNHDA and CDR2 SQIVND (reference sequence).

This chain uses TRBV7-6 with TRBJ2-7; D not resolved. The CDR3 extends over 16 amino acids. Germline-derived CDR1 and CDR2 are SGHVS and FNYEAQ. Trimming stripped 4 bases from V and 3 bases from J, with 19 bases between. The CDR3 coding sequence is TGTGCCAGCAGCTCCTGGCCCCGCGGCCGGATCTACGAGCAGTACTTC. This gives the protein CASSSWPRGRIYEQYF.

The chain joins TRBV18 to TRBJ1-1; a weak D match, TRBD1 (6 bases). V was trimmed by 6 bases and J by 1 base, leaving 12 bases between them. Germline assignment: CDR1 KGHSH and CDR2 LQKENI. The CDR3 loop spans 14 amino acids. The chain's CDR3 is CASSHGGGNTEAFF. CDR3 nucleotide sequence: TGTGCCAGCTCTCACGGAGGGGGGAACACTGAAGCTTTCTTT.

The V call is TRBV21-1, the J call TRBJ2-7. TRBV21-1 is a pseudogene locus. The length of the CDR3 is 16 residues. The chain's CDR3 is CASRNYGRRASYEQYF. The CDR3 DNA sequence: TGTGCCAGCAGAAATTATGGACGAAGGGCGTCCTACGAGCAGTACTTC.

The gene calls are TRBV5-1 and TRBJ2-5, with D maybe TRBD1 (5 bases). Germline CDR1 is SGHRS and CDR2 is YFSETQ. V was pared by 6 bases and J by 5 bases, with 14 bases between. The CDR3 consists of 13 residues. For the CDR3, the DNA is TGCGCCAGCACGACAGCGACCCAGGAGACCCAGTACTTC. Amino acids: CASTTATQETQYF. The full variable domain, rest sourced from reference TRBV5-1 and TRBJ2-5, is KAGVTQTPRYLIKTRGQQVTLSCSPISGHRSVSWYQQTPGQGLQFLFEYFSETQRNKGNFPGRFSGRQFSNSRSEMNVSTLELGDSALYLCASTTATQETQYFGPGTRLLVL.

The V call is TRBV7-2, the J call TRBJ2-7; the match to TRBD1 covers 7 bases. The trim removed 6 bases at V and 3 bases at J, leaving 8 bases unmatched. This CDR3 is 14 amino acids long. Germline loops: CDR1 SGHTA, CDR2 FQGNSA. The chain's CDR3 is CASRGQEAYYEQYF. DNA for the CDR3: TGTGCCAGCAGAGGACAGGAGGCCTACTACGAGCAGTACTTC.

The chain combines TRBV27 with TRBJ2-6; D unclear. The germline V and J ends were trimmed by 5 bases and 3 bases, with 5 bases remaining between them. CDR3 length equals 13 residues. CDR1 and CDR2 from the germline V gene are MNHEY and SMNVEV (reference sequence). CDR3 in amino acids: CASSTIGANVLTF. The CDR3 DNA sequence: TGTGCCAGCAGTACAATTGGGGCCAACGTCCTGACTTTC. Full variable domain (remainder filled in from reference TRBV27 and TRBJ2-6): EAQVTQNPRYLITVTGKKLTVTCSQNMNHEYMSWYRQDPGLGLRQIYYSMNVEVTDKGDVPEGYKVSRKEKRNFPLILESPSPNQTSLYFCASSTIGANVLTFGAGSRLTVL.

The chain is built from TRBV20-1 and TRBJ2-3; TRBD2 matches 14 bases. J lost 7 bases, V lost 3 bases, and 6 bases had no gene match. This CDR3 contains 15 residues. CDR1 DFQATT and CDR2 SNEGSKA come from the germline V gene (reference sequence). The CDR3 DNA reads TGCAGTGCTAGTTGGACTAGCGGGGGGCGGAATACGCAGTATTTT. Protein sequence: CSASWTSGGRNTQYF.

The chain couples TRBV3-1 (or the pseudogene TRBV3-2) to TRBJ2-7, with no clear D. Trimming left V 3 bases short and J 3 bases short, with 9 bases between. The CDR3 runs 13 residues. The V gene's germline CDR1 is LGHDT and CDR2 YNNKEL (reference sequence). In nucleotides, the CDR3 is TGTGCCAGCAGCCATTGGAAGGACTACGAGCAGTACTTC. Protein product: CASSHWKDYEQYF.

The chain combines TRBV28 with TRBJ2-5; D not resolved. This CDR3 has 18 residues. In germline, CDR1 is MDHEN, CDR2 SYDVKM. Between the trimmed V and J ends, which lost 5 bases and 1 base, there was a span of 23 bases. The CDR3 DNA is TGTGCCAGCAGTCCTGCCTTTTTAATTAATCCTACCCAAGAGACCCAGTACTTC. Translated: CASSPAFLINPTQETQYF.

This chain joins TRBV2 and TRBJ1-2; D unresolved. This CDR3 spans 19 amino acids. Trimming shortened V by 1 base and J by 6 bases, and 27 bases separated the two germline ends. Germline values: CDR1 SNHLY, CDR2 FYNNEI. The CDR3 is CASSEVPRYVRRTDHGYTF. The DNA of the CDR3 is TGTGCCAGCAGTGAAGTGCCCCGCTATGTTCGTAGAACAGACCATGGCTACACCTTC.